This TCR beta chain was captured by sequencing in a study of molecular identifiers for immune sequencing clone quantification. About this clonotype: No antigen is known for it.

TCRdb analysed the PCR reads with MiXCR anew, one entry per CDR3 protein. The sample lists 40,000 to 65,000 distinct CDR3 sequences, roughly a third seen once, with 3.8% in the top ten. General observations from the study: Highly expanded clone sizes could be underestimated by identical TCR molecules sharing a barcode. The study reportedly detected spiked Jurkat TCR RNA from one cell among around 970,000 naive cells. Effector cells had over 99% of their molecules in clones above 20 RNA copies, while naive cells had under 1%.

Trimming pared 1 base from V and 0 bases from J, leaving 3 bases between. The V gene's germline CDR1 is DFQATT and CDR2 SNEGSKA (reference sequence). The CDR3 runs to 13 residues. Naive CD8 T cell sorting was performed on the CD8+CD4-CCR7+CD45RA+ phenotype. This receptor was taken from a human donor in good health. Some libraries in this study had Jurkat cell RNA spiked in. V usage is TRBV20-1 and J usage is TRBJ2-2, with D unclear. The sequencing input was naive CD8+ T cells from blood, with Jurkat cell RNA spiked in. Subset specified: FACS-sorted CD8+CD4-CCR7+CD45RA+ naive T cells. CDR3: CSARAPNTGELFF. CDR3 bases: TGCAGTGCTAGAGCACCGAACACCGGGGAGCTGTTTTTT.